The present T cell receptor beta chain was sequenced within a study of cytomegalovirus exposure and HLA in healthy donors. On this clone itself: The antigen is unknown.

Trimming removed 1 base from V and 2 bases from J; junction bases left unmatched: 5. The CDR3 consists of 16 residues. Looked up from germline, CDR1 is MGHDK and CDR2 is SYGVNS. It was with 60 Vbeta and 13 Jbeta primers that the PCR ran. The data were produced by immunoSEQ multiplex PCR, yet TCRdb's version contains in-frame clones alone and is incomplete. In the table there are approximately 160,000 clones, 75% to 85% of which are singletons. Findings and limits, study-wide: Earlier analysis yielded a pattern in which most TCR beta V segments were productive about 87% or about 30% of the time. CMV serostatus was the only immune exposure information that was available.

The material sequenced was PBMCs. This receptor was taken from a male donor in good health and CMV-seropositive. This chain connects TRBV25-1 to TRBJ2-7; TRBD1 aligns across 10 bases. CDR3: CASSELDRGLTYEQYF. CDR3 nucleotide sequence: TGTGCCAGCAGTGAATTAGACAGGGGGCTCACCTACGAGCAGTACTTC.